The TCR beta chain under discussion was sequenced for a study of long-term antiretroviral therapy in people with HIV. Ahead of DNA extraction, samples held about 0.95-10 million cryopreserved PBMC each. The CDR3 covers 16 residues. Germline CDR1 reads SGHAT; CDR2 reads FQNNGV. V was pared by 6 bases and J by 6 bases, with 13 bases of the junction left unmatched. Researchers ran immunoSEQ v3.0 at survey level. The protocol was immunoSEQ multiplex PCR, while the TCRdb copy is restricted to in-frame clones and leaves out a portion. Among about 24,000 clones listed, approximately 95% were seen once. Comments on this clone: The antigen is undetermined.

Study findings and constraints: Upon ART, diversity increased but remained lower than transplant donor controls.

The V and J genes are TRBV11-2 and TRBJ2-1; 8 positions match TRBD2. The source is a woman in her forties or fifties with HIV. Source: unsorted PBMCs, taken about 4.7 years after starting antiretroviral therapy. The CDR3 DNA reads TGTGCCAGCAGTTCCACGTTGGGGCGGGAGGCCAATGAGCAGTTCTTC. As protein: CASSSTLGREANEQFF.